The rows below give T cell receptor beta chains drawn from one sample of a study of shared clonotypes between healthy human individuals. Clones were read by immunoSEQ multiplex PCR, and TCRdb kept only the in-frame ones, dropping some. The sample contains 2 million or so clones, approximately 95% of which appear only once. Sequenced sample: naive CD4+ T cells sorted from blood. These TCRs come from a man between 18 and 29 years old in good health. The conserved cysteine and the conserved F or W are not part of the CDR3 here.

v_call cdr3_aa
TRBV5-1 ASSWDRNYEQY
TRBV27 ASKRDQPQH
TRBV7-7 ASSLLVREIYPYEQY
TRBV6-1 ASDEGMANEKLF
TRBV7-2 ASSSGQGALGYT
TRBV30 AWSVSNRANYGYT
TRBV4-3 ASSQATSGRTDTQY
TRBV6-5 ASSYSQSGANVLT
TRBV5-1 ASSSDVPNEKLF
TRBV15 ATTAGTGPFGDGYT
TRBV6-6 ASSYTGGGGAVRAF
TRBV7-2 ASSSQGQPYNEQF
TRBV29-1 SVELRGRTGNYEQY
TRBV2 ASSDTQGKSIDGYT
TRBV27 ASSEVRGTAGELF
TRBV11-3 ASSLGNEQF
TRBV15 ATSRDNKGAEKLF
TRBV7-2 ASSPRRETQY
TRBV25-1 ASRGTLGTSGEPYEQY
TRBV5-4 ASSLSPLDTQY
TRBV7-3 ASSLGGVNTEAF
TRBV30 AWSGVHSGELF
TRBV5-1 ASSPLAGSYEQY
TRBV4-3 ASSQDFLPAGNTIY
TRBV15 ATSRDQAESYNEQF
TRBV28 ASSRLATEQY
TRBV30 ASSLVGEVGYT
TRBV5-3 ARSTRLLGIETTNEKLF
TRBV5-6 ASSPMGFGNTIY
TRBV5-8 ASSPPPAGFPSYEQY
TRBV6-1 ASSGVRGKLF
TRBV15 ATMKRQNTEAF
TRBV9 ASSDPGQGYYEQY
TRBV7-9 ASSCSPGTGCNGELF
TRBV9 ASSVRASENIQY
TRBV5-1 ASSLEVRRDTEAF
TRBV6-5 ASSRVWVEGETQY